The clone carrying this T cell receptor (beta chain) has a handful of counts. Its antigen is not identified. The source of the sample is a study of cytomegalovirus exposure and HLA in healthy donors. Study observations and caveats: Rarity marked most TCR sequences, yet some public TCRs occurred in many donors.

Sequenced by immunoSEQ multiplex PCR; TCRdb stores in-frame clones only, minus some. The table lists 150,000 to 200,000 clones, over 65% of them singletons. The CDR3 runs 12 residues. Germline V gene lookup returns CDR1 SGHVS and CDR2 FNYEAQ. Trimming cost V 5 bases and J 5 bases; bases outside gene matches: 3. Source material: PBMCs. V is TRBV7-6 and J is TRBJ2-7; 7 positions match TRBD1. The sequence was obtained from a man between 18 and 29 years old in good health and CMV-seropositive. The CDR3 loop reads CASSPGQDEQYF. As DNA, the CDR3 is TGTGCCAGCAGCCCTGGACAGGACGAGCAGTACTTC.